What follows are 15 T cell receptor beta chains derived from one specimen sequenced in a study of control samples from healthy donors and cancer patients. This table comes from immunoSEQ multiplex PCR, and its TCRdb copy is limited to in-frame clones, with some not included. The sample records 94,000 or so clones, about four fifths being singletons. The source material was PBMCs. Source of these receptors: a man aged 65-85 years with lung cancer.

The chain employs TRBV6-5 and TRBJ1-1, with TRBD1 as a possible D gene (5 bases). CDR3 length equals 12 residues. Trimming cost V 8 bases and J 5 bases, with 12 bases left between them. The germline V gene has CDR1 MNHEY and CDR2 SVGAGI. The CDR3 spells CASSWGVTEAFF. CDR3 bases: TGTGCCAGCTCATGGGGGGTAACTGAAGCTTTCTTT.

V gene TRBV19 combines with J gene TRBJ1-5; TRBD1 aligns across 9 bases. CDR1 and CDR2 from the germline V gene are LNHDA and SQIVND (reference sequence). The CDR3 totals 17 residues. V lost 5 bases to trimming and J lost 2 bases; unmatched junction nucleotides: 10. CDR3 amino acids: CASSVGQGRNRNQPQHF. The DNA for the CDR3 is TGTGCCAGTAGTGTCGGACAGGGGAGGAATCGCAATCAGCCCCAGCATTTT.

V and J are TRBV5-4 and TRBJ2-7, with no clear D. Deletions cut 0 bases from V and 0 bases from J, with 10 bases between. Germline CDR1 is SGHNT and CDR2 is YYREEE (reference sequence). This CDR3 spans 15 amino acids. CDR3 DNA: TGTGCCAGCAGCTTGGGGCAGTCGCTCTCCTACGAGCAGTACTTC. Its translation: CASSLGQSLSYEQYF.

The J gene is TRBJ1-5, the V gene TRBV4-1; 7 bases line up with TRBD1. Trimming cost V 4 bases and J 5 bases; bases outside gene matches: 11. CDR3 length: 16 residues. Per germline, CDR1 MGHRA and CDR2 YSYEKL. In nucleotides, the CDR3 is TGCGCCAGCAGCCCAAGGGAAGGGGGCCAGGATCAGCCCCAGCATTTT. Translated, it gives CASSPREGGQDQPQHF.

This chain links TRBV5-1 with TRBJ1-3; the match to TRBD1 covers 8 bases. The CDR3 runs to 15 residues. The germline CDR1 and CDR2 sequences are SGHRS and YFSETQ. The ends lost 4 bases at V and 6 bases at J; junction bases unmatched: 9. CDR3 DNA: TGCGCCAGCAGCCTGGACGTACAGGGGGTAAACACCATATATTTT. The encoded protein is CASSLDVQGVNTIYF.

CDR3 sequence reads: CASSLEGAPPYEQYF. The DNA for the CDR3 is TGTGCCAGCAGCTTAGAGGGGGCCCCCCCCTACGAGCAGTACTTC. J is TRBJ2-7 and V is TRBV7-9; 7 bases map to TRBD1. Germline V gene sequence: CDR1 SEHNR, CDR2 FQNEAQ (reference sequence). Trimming cost V 1 base and J 2 bases; bases outside gene matches: 5. The CDR3 spans 15 residues.

CDR3 DNA: TGTGCCAGTAGTGGAGAGGGACAGGGGGCGGCGGCGCAGTTCTTC. Encoded protein: CASSGEGQGAAAQFF. The chain couples TRBV19 to TRBJ2-1; 12 nucleotides match TRBD1. CDR1 LNHDA and CDR2 SQIVND come from the germline V gene (reference sequence). J was trimmed by 12 bases and V by 5 bases; bases with no gene match: 11. There are 15 residues in the CDR3. Variable domain in full (rest from reference TRBV19 and TRBJ2-1): DGGITQSPKYLFRKEGQNVTLSCEQNLNHDAMYWYRQDPGQGLRLIYYSQIVNDFQKGDIAEGYSVSREKKESFPLTVTSAQKNPTAFYLCASSGEGQGAAAQFFGPGTRLTVL.

This rearrangement joins TRBV20-1 to TRBJ2-6; 9 nucleotides match TRBD1. This CDR3 comprises 16 residues. V shed 3 bases and J 2 bases; nucleotides not matched to a gene: 5. Germline V gene lookup returns CDR1 DFQATT and CDR2 SNEGSKA (reference sequence). CDR3 DNA sequence: TGCAGTGCTAGTGCTACAGGGGGCGCTGGGGCCAACGTCCTGACTTTC. This encodes CSASATGGAGANVLTF.

V and J are TRBV27 and TRBJ2-5, with D unresolved. Germline V lookup: CDR1 MNHEY, CDR2 SMNVEV (reference sequence). This CDR3 is built from 17 residues. Trimming removed 5 bases at V and 4 bases at J, with 23 bases between. The CDR3 DNA reads TGTGCCAGCAGTCCTGACATCGTGGCAGCGCGTGGAGAGACCCAGTACTTC. Its protein is CASSPDIVAARGETQYF.

CDR3 in DNA: TGTGCCACCCGGGACAGGGGTGGAGATACGCAGTATTTT. It specifies CATRDRGGDTQYF. The chain employs TRBV6-4 and TRBJ2-3; TRBD1 agrees at 10 bases. The CDR3 is 13 residues long. Germline CDR1 is MRHNA and CDR2 is SNTAGT. V lost 10 bases, J lost 5 bases, and 6 bases stayed unmatched.

V gene TRBV24-1 combines with J gene TRBJ2-1; perhaps TRBD1 as D (5 bases). Germline-derived CDR1 and CDR2 are KGHDR and SFDVKD. V was clipped by 6 bases and J by 6 bases, with 17 bases between them. The CDR3 totals 15 residues. In DNA form, the CDR3 reads TGTGCCACCAGTTCGGCCGGGCAGGGTGGCAATGAGCAGTTCTTC. This gives the protein CATSSAGQGGNEQFF.

Concerning this clone: Germline is not matched at one junction end, which may reflect a read error. The rearrangement joins TRBV7-7 to TRBJ1-1, with D possibly TRBD1 on 5 matching bases. CDR1 SSHAT and CDR2 FNYEAQ come from the germline V gene (reference sequence). CDR3 length: 13 residues. The CDR3 DNA follows: TGTGCTAGCAGCTTAGACCGGGGCTCTGAAGCTTTCTTT. It is translated as CASSLDRGSEAFF.

V usage is TRBV7-2 and J usage is TRBJ2-2; D gene unclear. The germline gives CDR1 SGHTA, CDR2 FQGNSA. Trimming pared 5 bases from V and 2 bases from J, leaving 9 bases between. This CDR3 is 14 amino acids long. CDR3 amino acids: CASSPRGNTGELFF. CDR3 in DNA: TGTGCCAGCAGCCCCCGTGGCAACACCGGGGAGCTGTTTTTT.

The chain recombines TRBV5-1 with TRBJ1-2, with D possibly TRBD1 on 5 matching bases. Trimming removed 4 bases from V and 0 bases from J, with 13 bases in between. Germline CDR1 SGHRS, CDR2 YFSETQ. The CDR3 covers 15 residues. CDR3 loop: CASSPPGPTNYGYTF. DNA of the CDR3: TGCGCCAGCAGCCCTCCGGGACCGACTAACTATGGCTACACCTTC.

The V call is TRBV5-6, the J call TRBJ1-2; TRBD1 is a possible D gene (5 bases). Trimming left V 2 bases short and J 8 bases short, with 19 bases between. The CDR3 extends over 15 amino acids. Germline V gene data show CDR1 as SGHDT and CDR2 as YYEEEE. For the CDR3, the DNA is TGTGCCAGCAGCTTTATGCTCGGGGGTCTGAGGGGCTACACCTTC. Translated, it gives CASSFMLGGLRGYTF.